The clone carrying this T cell receptor beta chain was counted a few times. The antigen is unknown. One junction end disagrees with the germline gene, perhaps due to a read error. CDR1 and CDR2 (germline): SNHLY, FYNNEI. This CDR3 is built from 14 residues. The data were obtained in a study of early T cells in non-severe SARS-CoV-2 infection. Study in general: Unsorted whole blood bulk RNA was sequenced, with unpaired chains.

In the library, individual cDNA molecules carried attached unique molecular identifiers. TCRdb re-called the 5' RACE reads with MiXCR, one entry per CDR3 protein. The sample carries tens of thousands of distinct CDR3 sequences, around 5.7% recorded once. Notes on the study in general: There was a bias toward anti-spike CD8 responses in VDJdb matching, which missed private and CD4 specificities.

The starting material was whole blood, obtained at baseline. V usage is TRBV2 and J usage is TRBJ2-1; tentative D call: TRBD1 (6 bases). The receptor's source is an adult who was a healthcare worker with PCR-confirmed SARS-CoV-2 infection or an uninfected control (not recorded which). CDR3 bases: TGTGCCAGCAGTGAAAACAGGGTCCGATTGTTGGTCCTCTTC. This codes for CASSENRVRLLVLF. The full variable domain, its missing parts supplied by reference TRBV2 and TRBJ2-1, is EPEVTQTPSHQVTQMGQEVILRCVPISNHLYFYWYRQILGQKVEFLVSFYNNEISEKSEIFDDQFSVERPDGSNFTLKIRSTKLEDSAMYFCASSENRVRLLVLFGPGTRLTVL.